Listed here are 32 T cell receptor beta chains from one sample, sequenced in a study of CD8 T cells in Susac syndrome. The authors reverse transcribed 0.5 to 1 ug RNA with random hexamers. MiXCR was run by TCRdb on the immunoSEQ multiplex PCR reads, yielding one entry per CDR3 protein. The table records approximately 210,000 distinct CDR3 sequences, roughly 93% of them present only once. Sequenced: CD4+ T cells from PBMCs. The receptors come from a human donor with Susac syndrome.

The CDR3 DNA reads as TGTGCCAGCAGTTGGGGGACAGGCTTGAATTCACCCCTCCACTTT. Its protein is CASSWGTGLNSPLHF. The chain recombines TRBV25-1 with TRBJ1-6, with 8 positions matching TRBD1. J was trimmed by 7 bases and V by 5 bases; bases with no gene match: 7. From germline, CDR1 is MGHDK and CDR2 SYGVNS. The CDR3 totals 15 residues. Combining the CDR3 with reference TRBV25-1 and TRBJ1-6 gives the whole variable domain EADIYQTPRYLVIGTGKKITLECSQTMGHDKMYWYQQDPGMELHLIHYSYGVNSTEKGDLSSESTVSRIRTEHFPLTLESARPSHTSQYLCASSWGTGLNSPLHFGNGTRLTVT.

The chain is built from TRBV15 and TRBJ1-4; D is undetermined. Germline CDR1 LNHNV, CDR2 YYDKDF (reference sequence). Deletions cut 2 bases from V and 5 bases from J, with 6 bases between. The CDR3 has 13 residues. The CDR3 here is CATSRSYNEKLFF. The CDR3 coding sequence is TGTGCCACCAGCAGATCATACAATGAAAAACTGTTTTTT.

The chain recombines TRBV12-3 or TRBV12-4 with TRBJ1-1; no clear D gene. This CDR3 region has 15 residues. Trimming removed 5 bases from V and 0 bases from J, with 13 bases in between. CDR3 nucleotides: TGTGCCAGCAGTCCCCCGGGCCAGCTGAACACTGAAGCTTTCTTT. This translates into CASSPPGQLNTEAFF.

The chain has TRBV30 and TRBJ1-1; tentative D call: TRBD1 (6 bases). Trimming took off 4 bases at V and 8 bases at J, with 11 bases between the two ends. This CDR3 contains 11 residues. CDR1 is GTSNPN, CDR2 SVGIG, per germline (reference sequence). DNA for the CDR3: TGTGCCTGGATACAGGGTAGGGAAGCTTTCTTT. Translating it yields CAWIQGREAFF.

V is TRBV6-2 or TRBV6-3 and J is TRBJ2-1; maybe TRBD1 (5 bases). Between the trimmed V and J ends, which lost 6 bases and 1 base, there was a span of 13 bases. CDR3 length: 15 residues. Germline CDR1 and CDR2: MNHEY and SVGEGT. The CDR3 loop is CASSVSRVSYNEQFF. The CDR3 nucleotides are TGTGCCAGCAGCGTCAGCAGGGTGTCCTACAATGAGCAGTTCTTC.

The J gene is TRBJ2-3, the V gene TRBV7-3; TRBD2 aligns across 10 bases. The V and J ends lost 1 base and 5 bases, in that order; junction bases with no gene match: 6. Per the germline V gene, CDR1 is SGHTA and CDR2 is FQGTGA. This CDR3 contains 16 residues. The CDR3: CASSLSGLAGEDTQYF. CDR3 DNA sequence: TGTGCCAGCAGCTTAAGTGGGCTAGCGGGGGAAGATACGCAGTATTTT.

The gene calls are TRBV12-3 or TRBV12-4 and TRBJ1-1; 7 bases line up with TRBD1. V gave up 6 bases and J gave up 0 bases; unmatched junction bases: 4. There are 14 residues in the CDR3. DNA of the CDR3: TGTGCCAGCAGAGGACAGGTCATGAACACTGAAGCTTTCTTT. Its protein is CASRGQVMNTEAFF.

The rearrangement links TRBV5-1 to TRBJ2-7; 9 nucleotides align to TRBD1. The CDR3 runs to 16 residues. Germline V gene data show CDR1 as SGHRS and CDR2 as YFSETQ. Trimming at V came to 5 bases and at J to 3 bases, leaving 12 bases not matched to a gene. Written as DNA, the CDR3 is TGCGCCAGCAGTTGGGGGGACAGGGAACGTCTCTACGAGCAGTACTTC. Its protein is CASSWGDRERLYEQYF.

The chain combines TRBV28 with TRBJ1-2; no definite D call. Per the germline V gene, CDR1 is MDHEN and CDR2 is SYDVKM. The CDR3 is 14 amino acids. DNA of the CDR3: TGTGCTATCCTGGGAAGGGCAGGAAACTATGGCTACACCTTC. Translation: CAILGRAGNYGYTF.

V is TRBV30 and J is TRBJ1-1, with D maybe TRBD1 (6 bases). The CDR3 is 10 residues long. Germline CDR1 and CDR2: GTSNPN and SVGIG (reference sequence). V gave up 3 bases and J gave up 11 bases, with 10 bases separating them. This CDR3 reads CAWSGQLAFF. In DNA form, the CDR3 reads TGTGCCTGGAGCGGACAGTTGGCTTTCTTT.

This rearrangement joins TRBV6-2 or TRBV6-3 to TRBJ2-6; D is possibly TRBD1 (5 bases). Germline CDR1 reads MNHEY; CDR2 reads SVGEGT. The CDR3 runs 17 residues. Trimming cost V 3 bases and J 2 bases, with 14 bases left between them. CDR3 DNA sequence: TGTGCCAGCAGTTATGGTACAGGCCGAACTGGGGCCAACGTCCTGACTTTC. Protein: CASSYGTGRTGANVLTF.

This CDR3 is CSARGDSHFADEQYF. CDR3 DNA sequence: TGCAGTGCTAGAGGGGACAGTCACTTCGCCGACGAGCAGTACTTC. This chain links TRBV20-1 with TRBJ2-7; 7 bases match TRBD1. With 1 base clipped from V and 5 bases from J, the junction kept 11 bases outside the gene matches. The CDR3 has 15 residues. Germline V lookup: CDR1 DFQATT, CDR2 SNEGSKA (reference sequence).

The chain joins TRBV9 to TRBJ2-1, with TRBD1 matching over 8 bases. The CDR3 runs 16 residues. J was trimmed by 7 bases and V by 0 bases; bases with no gene match: 9. In germline, CDR1 is SGDLS, CDR2 YYNGEE. The CDR3 bases are TGTGCCAGCAGCGTAGCTTCGACAGGGGAAAGGAATGAGCAGTTCTTC. It translates to CASSVASTGERNEQFF.

V is TRBV30 and J is TRBJ1-1; 7 nucleotides agree with TRBD1. CDR1 and CDR2 from the germline V gene are GTSNPN and SVGIG (reference sequence). V shed 5 bases, J shed 1 base, and the junction held 7 bases outside the gene matches. The CDR3 is 14 amino acids. Here the CDR3 reads CAWEKGQSNTEAFF. The CDR3 DNA sequence: TGTGCCTGGGAGAAGGGACAGTCGAACACTGAAGCTTTCTTT.

The chain recombines TRBV6-1 with TRBJ1-5; D is unresolved. The V and J ends lost 4 bases and 8 bases respectively, with 12 bases between them. Germline V lookup: CDR1 MNHNS, CDR2 SASEGT. There are 13 residues in the CDR3. The CDR3 coding sequence is TGTGCCAGCAGTGTAGGTGTCGGAAAGCCCCAGCATTTT. Translating gives CASSVGVGKPQHF.

The V call is TRBV30, the J call TRBJ2-7; D could derive from TRBD1 or TRBD2 (6 bases each). CDR1 is GTSNPN and CDR2 is SVGIG in the germline V gene (reference sequence). The CDR3 runs to 13 residues. Trimming left V 2 bases short and J 3 bases short, with 11 bases between. The CDR3 DNA reads as TGTGCCTGGAGTAAGGGGGGCGGCTACGAGCAGTACTTC. Residues: CAWSKGGGYEQYF.

This clonotype was counted between two and nine times. The chain couples TRBV12-3 or TRBV12-4 to TRBJ1-6, with no clear D. Trimming removed 3 bases at V and 7 bases at J, with 10 bases between. The CDR3 spans 14 residues. The CDR3 DNA reads as TGTGCCAGCAGTTTCGCCGGACTGAATTCACCCCTCCACTTT. Translating gives CASSFAGLNSPLHF.

This rearrangement joins TRBV3-1 to TRBJ2-7, with 9 positions matching TRBD1. CDR1 is LGHDT, CDR2 YNNKEL, per germline (reference sequence). The CDR3 is 15 residues long. V was pared by 8 bases and J by 2 bases, with 10 bases of the junction left unmatched. The CDR3 region is CASGSPGQGTYEQYF. The CDR3 coding sequence is TGTGCCAGCGGATCCCCAGGACAGGGGACCTACGAGCAGTACTTC.

The chain couples TRBV18 to TRBJ1-6; D is possibly TRBD1 (5 bases). Trimming took 6 bases from V and 8 from J, leaving 20 bases between them. The CDR3 consists of 16 residues. Per germline, CDR1 KGHSH and CDR2 LQKENI. The CDR3 nucleotides are TGTGCCAGCTCTATAACGCAGGGCCTTCGGGATTCACCCCTCCACTTT. It is translated as CASSITQGLRDSPLHF.

The V call is TRBV5-4, the J call TRBJ2-1, with D unclear. Trimming left V 5 bases short and J 4 bases short, with 10 bases between. CDR3 length: 13 residues. Germline V CDR1 and CDR2: SGHNT, YYREEE (reference sequence). The CDR3 DNA sequence: TGTGCCAGCAGTACCGGCCCATACAATGAGCAGTTCTTC. Translated, it gives CASSTGPYNEQFF.

The chain has TRBV18 and TRBJ2-1, with a weak D call TRBD1 (5 bases). The CDR3 is 14 amino acids. The V and J ends lost 3 bases and 4 bases respectively, with 10 bases between them. CDR1 is KGHSH, CDR2 LQKENI, per germline. CDR3 residues: CASSPLGVYNEQFF. CDR3 nucleotide sequence: TGTGCCAGCTCACCGCTAGGGGTTTACAATGAGCAGTTCTTC.

The chain has TRBV6-5 and TRBJ1-6, with D maybe TRBD1 (6 bases). Trimming stripped 4 bases from V and 6 bases from J, with 10 bases between. Germline CDR1 reads MNHEY; CDR2 reads SVGAGI. The CDR3 contains 14 residues. CDR3 nucleotides: TGTGCCAGCAGTTCGCGGGGGGCTAATTCACCCCTCCACTTT. This encodes CASSSRGANSPLHF.

This chain connects TRBV29-1 to TRBJ2-5; D remains unclear. CDR1 and CDR2 from the germline V gene are SQVTM and ANQGSEA. The CDR3 loop spans 13 amino acids. V was clipped by 1 base and J by 1 base, with 7 bases between them. Here the CDR3 DNA reads TGCAGCGTTGAAGTGACGTCCCAAGAGACCCAGTACTTC. Amino acid sequence: CSVEVTSQETQYF.

V usage is TRBV20-1 and J usage is TRBJ1-5, with TRBD1 matching over 9 bases. The CDR3 length is 13 residues. V trimming: 5 bases; J trimming: 10 bases; junction bases outside the gene matches: 9. CDR1 and CDR2 (germline): DFQATT, SNEGSKA (reference sequence). CDR3 loop: CSASRDRVEPQHF. The DNA of the CDR3 is TGCAGTGCTTCTCGGGACAGGGTAGAACCCCAGCATTTT.

The CDR3 spells CASSIAGAGGSPLHF. The CDR3 nucleotides are TGTGCCAGTAGTATAGCAGGGGCCGGGGGTTCACCCCTCCACTTT. V usage is TRBV19 and J usage is TRBJ1-6; maybe TRBD1 (6 bases). V dropped 1 base and J dropped 9 bases, with 13 bases sitting between them. The CDR3 is made up of 15 amino acids. CDR1 and CDR2 (germline): LNHDA, SQIVND (reference sequence).

The V gene is TRBV29-1, the J gene TRBJ1-2; possibly TRBD1 for D (5 bases). This CDR3 region has 13 residues. Deletions cut 3 bases from V and 0 bases from J, with 8 bases between. CDR1 and CDR2 (germline): SQVTM, ANQGSEA. CDR3 DNA: TGCAGCGTTGAGGGCAGGGCTAACTATGGCTACACCTTC. It is translated as CSVEGRANYGYTF.

The V call is TRBV20-1, the J call TRBJ1-1; D is perhaps TRBD1 (5 bases). CDR3 length equals 13 residues. Trimming took 5 bases from V and 4 from J, leaving 14 bases between them. CDR1 DFQATT and CDR2 SNEGSKA come from the germline V gene (reference sequence). The DNA for the CDR3 is TGCAGTGCTGGGACGGGCCCGGGCACTGAAGCTTTCTTT. It specifies CSAGTGPGTEAFF.

This chain connects TRBV15 to TRBJ2-7, with D hard to call. Germline values: CDR1 LNHNV, CDR2 YYDKDF (reference sequence). CDR3 length: 12 amino acids. Trimming cost V 3 bases and J 5 bases, with 8 bases left between them. CDR3 sequence (DNA): TGTGCCACCAGCAGCGCGAGCCACGAGCAGTACTTC. Protein: CATSSASHEQYF.

The chain carries TRBV5-1 and TRBJ2-2; unclear D gene. This CDR3 has 15 residues. Germline V gives CDR1 SGHRS, CDR2 YFSETQ. Trimming removed 1 base at V and 2 bases at J, with 9 bases between. CDR3 in amino acids: CASSLSTDNTGELFF. DNA of the CDR3: TGCGCCAGCAGCTTGTCAACTGACAACACCGGGGAGCTGTTTTTT. Full variable domain (remainder filled in from reference TRBV5-1 and TRBJ2-2): KAGVTQTPRYLIKTRGQQVTLSCSPISGHRSVSWYQQTPGQGLQFLFEYFSETQRNKGNFPGRFSGRQFSNSRSEMNVSTLELGDSALYLCASSLSTDNTGELFFGEGSRLTVL.

V usage is TRBV12-3 or TRBV12-4 and J usage is TRBJ2-7, with 8 positions matching TRBD1. This CDR3 spans 15 amino acids. The V and J ends lost 4 bases and 0 bases, in that order; junction bases with no gene match: 5. CDR3 amino acids: CASSSQGASSYEQYF. CDR3 DNA: TGTGCCAGCAGTTCCCAGGGGGCTAGCTCCTACGAGCAGTACTTC.

The chain recombines TRBV5-4 with TRBJ2-3; the D is unclear. Trimming removed 0 bases at V and 0 bases at J, with 8 bases between. CDR3 length: 15 amino acids. CDR1 is SGHNT and CDR2 is YYREEE in the germline V gene (reference sequence). CDR3 in DNA: TGTGCCAGCAGCTTGGGAGGTTCTAGCACAGATACGCAGTATTTT. Translated, it gives CASSLGGSSTDTQYF.

This chain links TRBV7-8 with TRBJ2-5; 7 positions agree with TRBD2. V lost 0 bases, J lost 5 bases, and 9 bases stayed unmatched. The CDR3 is 16 residues long. Germline lookup yields CDR1 SGHVS and CDR2 FQNEAQ. This chain's CDR3 is CASSLAGGVARETQYF. The DNA for the CDR3 is TGTGCCAGCAGCTTAGCGGGGGGGGTGGCCCGTGAGACCCAGTACTTC.